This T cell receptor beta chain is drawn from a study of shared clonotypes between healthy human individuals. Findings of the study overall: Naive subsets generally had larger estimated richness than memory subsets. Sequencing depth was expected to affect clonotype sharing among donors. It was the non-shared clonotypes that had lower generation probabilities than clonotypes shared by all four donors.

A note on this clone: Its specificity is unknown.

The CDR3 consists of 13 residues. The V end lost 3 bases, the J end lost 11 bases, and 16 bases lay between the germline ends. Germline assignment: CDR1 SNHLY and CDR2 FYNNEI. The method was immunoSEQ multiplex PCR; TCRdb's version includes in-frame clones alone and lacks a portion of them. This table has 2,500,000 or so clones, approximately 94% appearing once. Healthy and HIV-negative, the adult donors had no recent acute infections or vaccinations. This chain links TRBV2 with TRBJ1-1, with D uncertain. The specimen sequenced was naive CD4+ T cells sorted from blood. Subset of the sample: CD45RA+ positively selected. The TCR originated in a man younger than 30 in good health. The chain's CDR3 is CASSDRHRTYAFF. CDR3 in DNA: TGTGCCAGCAGTGATCGTCATCGGACGTACGCTTTCTTT.